These 25 T cell receptor beta chains were all obtained from the same sample, sequenced in a study of blood T cell repertoires in COVID-19. Data came from immunoSEQ multiplex PCR; TCRdb stores just in-frame clones and leaves some out. The top ten hold about a tenth of the sample, which has roughly 200,000 clones, 75% to 85% seen once. Sequencing used PBMCs or T cells enriched from blood (not recorded which). Receptor source: a man aged 40-49 years who had recovered from COVID-19.

The J gene is TRBJ2-7, the V gene TRBV2; D unresolved. V lost 8 bases to trimming and J lost 0 bases, with 20 bases between them. Germline loops: CDR1 SNHLY, CDR2 FYNNEI. CDR3 length: 16 amino acids. The CDR3 coding sequence is TGTGCCAGCCATTTTGGCGCTAGTCTGAGCTCCTACGAGCAGTACTTC. Translating it yields CASHFGASLSSYEQYF.

This clone is a singleton in its sample. The J gene is TRBJ1-1, the V gene TRBV11-2, with D hard to call. This CDR3 spans 13 amino acids. Trimming took 1 base from V and 3 from J, leaving 6 bases between them. Germline V gene lookup returns CDR1 SGHAT and CDR2 FQNNGV. CDR3: CASSLVADTEAFF. In nucleotides, the CDR3 is TGTGCCAGCAGCTTAGTTGCAGACACTGAAGCTTTCTTT. The complete variable domain, with remaining parts taken from reference TRBV11-2 and TRBJ1-1, reads EAGVAQSPRYKIIEKRQSVAFWCNPISGHATLYWYQQILGQGPKLLIQFQNNGVVDDSQLPKDRFSAERLKGVDSTLKIQPAKLEDSAVYLCASSLVADTEAFFGQGTRLTVV.

V and J are TRBV6-5 and TRBJ1-5, with no clear D. From germline, CDR1 is MNHEY and CDR2 SVGAGI. CDR3 length: 15 amino acids. V shed 0 bases and J shed 3 bases, with 9 bases lying between them. The CDR3, as DNA: TGTGCCAGCAGTTACTCAGGAGCGTCCAATCAGCCCCAGCATTTT. This sequence encodes CASSYSGASNQPQHF.

The chain is built from TRBV29-1 and TRBJ2-5, with D unresolved. In germline, CDR1 is SQVTM, CDR2 ANQGSEA. The CDR3 extends over 12 amino acids. V lost 3 bases, J lost 5 bases, and 10 bases lay in between. As DNA, the CDR3 is TGCAGCGTTGATTACTCCCCGGAGACCCAGTACTTC. As protein: CSVDYSPETQYF. Full variable domain (missing parts from reference TRBV29-1 and TRBJ2-5): SAVISQKPSRDICQRGTSLTIQCQVDSQVTMMFWYRQQPGQSLTLIATANQGSEATYESGFVIDKFPISRPNLTFSTLTVSNMSPEDSSIYLCSVDYSPETQYFGPGTRLLVL.

CDR3 sequence: CASSQDPGTDTQYF. The CDR3 DNA is TGTGCCAGCAGCCAAGATCCGGGCACAGATACGCAGTATTTT. The rearrangement joins TRBV3-1 (or the pseudogene TRBV3-2) to TRBJ2-3; D is uncertain. The germline gives CDR1 LGHDT, CDR2 YNNKEL (reference sequence). V was trimmed by 0 bases and J by 1 base, leaving 5 bases between them. This CDR3 comprises 14 residues.

The chain employs TRBV30 and TRBJ1-6; D is possibly TRBD1 (6 bases). The CDR3 is 15 amino acids. The V end was cut by 2 bases, the J end by 6 bases, with 14 bases between. Germline V gives CDR1 GTSNPN, CDR2 SVGIG (reference sequence). This chain's CDR3 is CAWSTYAGVNSPLHF. For the CDR3, the DNA is TGTGCCTGGAGTACCTATGCAGGGGTTAATTCACCCCTCCACTTT.

V and J are TRBV28 and TRBJ1-6, with D perhaps TRBD1 (5 bases). Germline CDR1 and CDR2: MDHEN and SYDVKM. V shed 4 bases and J shed 7 bases, with 5 bases lying between them. CDR3 length: 12 amino acids. The DNA of the CDR3 is TGTGCCAGCAGTTCAGGGAATTCACCCCTCCACTTT. Its protein product is CASSSGNSPLHF.

The chain combines TRBV7-6 with TRBJ2-1; 10 nucleotides match TRBD2. The CDR3 is 14 amino acids. The V gene end was trimmed by 1 base and the J gene end by 15 bases; junction bases not matched to a gene: 9. Per the germline V gene, CDR1 is SGHVS and CDR2 is FNYEAQ. The CDR3 sequence is CASSLEAGGPRGFF. CDR3 nucleotide sequence: TGTGCCAGCAGCTTAGAAGCGGGGGGGCCCCGGGGGTTCTTC.

The chain carries TRBV7-9 and TRBJ1-2; 12 bases line up with TRBD1. This CDR3 contains 14 residues. CDR1 is SEHNR and CDR2 is FQNEAQ in the germline V gene (reference sequence). With 5 bases clipped from V and 7 bases from J, the junction kept 5 bases outside the gene matches. The CDR3 DNA is TGTGCCAGCAGCCCGGGACAGGGGGCTTTTGGCTACACCTTC. This translates into CASSPGQGAFGYTF. The whole variable domain, remainder taken from reference TRBV7-9 and TRBJ1-2, is DTGVSQNPRHKITKRGQNVTFRCDPISEHNRLYWYRQTLGQGPEFLTYFQNEAQLEKSRLLSDRFSAERPKGSFSTLEIQRTEQGDSAMYLCASSPGQGAFGYTFGSGTRLTVV.

The V call is TRBV29-1, the J call TRBJ2-6; D is possibly TRBD2 (5 bases). V lost 2 bases, J lost 4 bases, and 15 bases lay in between. In germline, CDR1 is SQVTM, CDR2 ANQGSEA. The CDR3 loop spans 16 amino acids. The CDR3 nucleotides read TGCAGCGTTGAATCTTGGCGGACTTCCGGGGCCAACGTCCTGACTTTC. Translated, it gives CSVESWRTSGANVLTF.

This chain connects TRBV21-1 to TRBJ2-6; TRBD2, as called in the table, went unchecked against the DNA. TRBV21-1 is given as a pseudogene. The CDR3 covers 20 residues. CDR3 DNA sequence: TGTGCCAGCAGCACCCCAACGGGGGGGGGAAAGGACTCTGGGGCCAACGTCCTGACTTTC. The encoded protein is CASSTPTGGGKDSGANVLTF.

The gene calls are TRBV5-6 and TRBJ2-1; TRBD1 agrees at 10 bases. Germline CDR1 SGHDT, CDR2 YYEEEE. V gave up 4 bases and J gave up 8 bases; unmatched junction bases: 9. The CDR3 is 15 residues long. The CDR3 loop reads CASSVGQGSLDEQFF. The DNA for the CDR3 is TGTGCCAGCAGCGTGGGACAGGGGTCTTTGGATGAGCAGTTCTTC.

This clone has only a few counts. The J gene is TRBJ1-2, the V gene TRBV2; D is unresolved. The CDR3 spans 15 residues. The V gene's germline CDR1 is SNHLY and CDR2 FYNNEI. V lost 3 bases, J lost 6 bases, and 17 bases lay in between. CDR3 region: CASSDATHPPDGYTF. The CDR3 nucleotides read TGTGCCAGCAGTGATGCCACTCACCCCCCGGATGGCTACACCTTC.

The J gene is TRBJ2-6, the V gene TRBV4-2; 9 positions match TRBD1. J lost 0 bases, V lost 1 base, and 7 bases had no gene match. There are 19 residues in the CDR3. In germline, CDR1 is LGHNA, CDR2 YNFKEQ. The chain's CDR3 is CASSQAGTGISSGANVLTF. DNA of the CDR3: TGTGCCAGCAGCCAAGCCGGGACAGGGATTTCCTCTGGGGCCAACGTCCTGACTTTC.

The V gene is TRBV15, the J gene TRBJ2-5, with 7 bases matching TRBD1. The CDR3 loop spans 17 amino acids. Germline values: CDR1 LNHNV, CDR2 YYDKDF (reference sequence). V shed 0 bases, J shed 3 bases, and the junction held 10 bases outside the gene matches. DNA for the CDR3: TGTGCCACCAGCAGAGAGTTTTTCGGAACAGGGGAAGAGACCCAGTACTTC. Encoded protein: CATSREFFGTGEETQYF.

This rearrangement joins TRBV11-2 to TRBJ1-6; D unresolved. Trimming removed 2 bases from V and 10 bases from J, with 12 bases in between. Germline assignment: CDR1 SGHAT and CDR2 FQNNGV. The length of the CDR3 is 14 residues. CDR3 in DNA: TGTGCCAGCAGCTTATCCCCCAGGTCGTCACCCCTCCACTTT. Translation: CASSLSPRSSPLHF.

The V call is TRBV18, the J call TRBJ1-4; D not certain. Germline V gene lookup returns CDR1 KGHSH and CDR2 LQKENI. With 0 bases removed from V and 5 bases from J, the gap between germline ends came to 7 bases. The CDR3 consists of 14 residues. The CDR3 DNA reads TGTGCCAGCTCACCACCTTGGCTCAATGAAAAACTGTTTTTT. Translation gives CASSPPWLNEKLFF.

This clone was counted a few times. This chain uses TRBV5-1 with TRBJ1-2, with D hard to call. V lost 0 bases and J lost 8, with 17 bases in between. The CDR3 extends over 15 amino acids. Germline CDR1 reads SGHRS; CDR2 reads YFSETQ. DNA for the CDR3: TGCGCCAGCAGCTTGGCCGGGAGGCCGGGAGAGGGCTACACCTTC. Protein: CASSLAGRPGEGYTF.

The chain carries TRBV9 and TRBJ2-1, with 8 bases lining up with TRBD1. This CDR3 region has 15 residues. Germline trimming cut 3 bases from V and 6 bases from J; bases unmatched to any gene: 8. Germline CDR1 SGDLS, CDR2 YYNGEE. CDR3 sequence reads: CASSAGTGFSNEQFF. The CDR3 DNA sequence: TGTGCCAGCAGCGCCGGGACAGGATTTTCCAATGAGCAGTTCTTC.

The chain joins TRBV12-3 or TRBV12-4 to TRBJ2-1; possibly TRBD2 for D (6 bases). The length of the CDR3 is 12 residues. V gave up 5 bases and J gave up 9 bases, with 11 bases separating them. CDR3 in amino acids: CASSARRAEQFF. The CDR3 DNA follows: TGTGCCAGCAGTGCCCGGAGGGCTGAGCAGTTCTTC.

The chain employs TRBV24-1 and TRBJ2-2; D might be TRBD2 (5 bases). With 9 bases removed from V and 3 bases from J, the gap between germline ends came to 13 bases. Germline V gene lookup returns CDR1 KGHDR and CDR2 SFDVKD. The CDR3 has 14 amino acids. CDR3 in amino acids: CATRNVGDTGELFF. The CDR3 DNA reads as TGTGCCACCCGTAACGTCGGGGACACCGGGGAGCTGTTTTTT.

This sequence joins TRBV5-8 and TRBJ1-5; a possible D gene is TRBD1 (5 bases). V was cut by 5 bases and J by 5 bases, with 17 bases left in between. This CDR3 region has 15 residues. Germline V gene data show CDR1 as SGHTS and CDR2 as YDEGEE. For the CDR3, the DNA is TGTGCCAGCAGGAAACAGGCCCTAGGTGATCAGCCCCAGCATTTT. Amino acids: CASRKQALGDQPQHF.

This clone was detected only a few times. The chain has TRBV4-2 and TRBJ2-7; perhaps TRBD1 as D (6 bases). Trimming took 0 bases from V and 2 from J, leaving 8 bases between them. The CDR3 sequence is 14 residues long. Germline V gives CDR1 LGHNA, CDR2 YNFKEQ. The CDR3 region has the DNA TGTGCCAGCAGCCAAGATCCAGGGGCCTACGAGCAGTACTTC. This codes for CASSQDPGAYEQYF.

This chain joins TRBV15 and TRBJ2-7; 8 bases map to TRBD2. With V trimmed by 5 bases and J by 4 bases, 7 bases remained unmatched. Germline values: CDR1 LNHNV, CDR2 YYDKDF (reference sequence). The CDR3 runs to 14 residues. CDR3: CATSSRGGLYEQYF. CDR3 DNA sequence: TGTGCCACCAGCTCCCGGGGGGGGTTGTACGAGCAGTACTTC.

This chain joins TRBV19 and TRBJ2-1; possibly TRBD2 for D (5 bases). The CDR3 is made up of 13 amino acids. The germline gives CDR1 LNHDA, CDR2 SQIVND (reference sequence). Trimming left V 4 bases short and J 4 bases short, with 8 bases between. Here the CDR3 DNA reads TGTGCCAGTAGTAAGGGAGTTTACAATGAGCAGTTCTTC. The encoded protein is CASSKGVYNEQFF.